These 22 T cell receptor beta chains were all obtained from the same sample, sequenced in a study of CXCR3-negative and CXCR3-positive naive CD8 T cells. UMI-labeled TRB cDNA libraries were prepared by 5' RACE. TCRdb reprocessed the 5' RACE reads and reports one entry per CDR3 protein, with no DNA. This table holds 150,000 to 180,000 distinct CDR3 sequences. Their cognate antigens are unknown. Study results and limitations: Relative to CXCR3-negative naive cells, CXCR3-positive naive cells had more hydrophobic TRB CDR3s.

The sample consisted of naive CXCR3+ CD8+ T cells from blood. As to subset: CD45RO-CCR7+CD27+CD95- naive CD8+ T cells expressing CXCR3 (TNR3+). Receptors originate from a human donor in good health. Some clones in this sample may be carry-over from other donors' samples.

The chain employs TRBV5-1 and TRBJ2-2; no DNA is available, so the TRBD2 call from TCRdb remains unchecked. The CDR3 contains 16 residues. Germline values: CDR1 SGHRS, CDR2 YFSETQ. CDR3 region: CASSRSGGENTGELFF.

CDR3 sequence reads: CASSYGDRGLQPQHF. The chain is built from TRBV6-2 or TRBV6-3 and TRBJ1-5; the TRBD1 assignment by TCRdb is unverifiable without DNA. Germline lookup yields CDR1 MNHEY and CDR2 SVGEGT. The CDR3 is 15 amino acids.

CDR3 region: CASGTHWGIPEAFF. The chain couples TRBV5-1 to TRBJ1-1; no DNA is available, so the TRBD1 call from TCRdb remains unchecked. There are 14 residues in the CDR3. Per germline, CDR1 SGHRS and CDR2 YFSETQ.

The J gene is TRBJ1-1, the V gene TRBV19. The CDR3 loop spans 12 amino acids. The germline V gene encodes CDR1 LNHDA and CDR2 SQIVND (reference sequence). The CDR3 here is CASSTGSTEAFF.

This chain connects TRBV20-1 to TRBJ1-4; TCRdb reports TRBD1, a call that lacks DNA to check it against. The germline V gene encodes CDR1 DFQATT and CDR2 SNEGSKA (reference sequence). CDR3 length equals 13 residues. This CDR3 reads CSAPRDRGLTLIF.

This chain joins TRBV3-1 and TRBJ2-5; as DNA is missing, the TRBD2 call by TCRdb cannot be tested. Per germline, CDR1 LGHDT and CDR2 YNNKEL (reference sequence). The length of the CDR3 is 17 residues. The chain's CDR3 is CASSHPHLGPSRETQYF.

The chain recombines TRBV29-1 with TRBJ1-2. CDR1 and CDR2 from the germline V gene are SQVTM and ANQGSEA. This CDR3 region has 12 residues. This CDR3 reads CSVEALTYGYTF.

The J gene is TRBJ2-2, the V gene TRBV28; TCRdb designates TRBD1, a call that cannot be tested without DNA. The length of the CDR3 is 16 residues. CDR1 and CDR2 (germline): MDHEN, SYDVKM. CDR3: CASSLFQGPNTGELFF.

The chain couples TRBV4-1 to TRBJ1-2; there is no DNA to check the TCRdb D call of TRBD1. Germline CDR1 reads MGHRA; CDR2 reads YSYEKL. The CDR3 is 14 amino acids. The CDR3 spells CASSQGTGVDGYTF.

The chain carries TRBV9 and TRBJ1-4. CDR1 is SGDLS and CDR2 is YYNGEE in the germline V gene. This CDR3 contains 13 residues. The CDR3 spells CASGEGNGEKLFF.

CDR3 loop: CSAKTSGGETDTQYF. The chain has TRBV29-1 and TRBJ2-3; there is no DNA to check the TCRdb D call of TRBD2. Germline V gene data show CDR1 as SQVTM and CDR2 as ANQGSEA. The length of the CDR3 is 15 residues.

The CDR3 loop is CASSPQGANQPQHF. The rearrangement links TRBV7-9 to TRBJ1-5; as DNA is missing, the TRBD1 call by TCRdb cannot be tested. The CDR3 is 14 residues long. Germline lookup yields CDR1 SEHNR and CDR2 FQNEAQ (reference sequence).

This chain joins TRBV29-1 and TRBJ2-1; TCRdb's D call of TRBD2 is untestable without DNA. CDR3 length: 13 amino acids. Germline loops: CDR1 SQVTM, CDR2 ANQGSEA. This chain's CDR3 is CSVESGTYNEQFF.

J is TRBJ1-4 and V is TRBV29-1; TCRdb calls TRBD1, which cannot be checked without DNA. The CDR3 totals 14 residues. CDR1 is SQVTM and CDR2 is ANQGSEA in the germline V gene. CDR3 in amino acids: CSVLAQGKGEKLFF.

The chain links TRBV7-2 to TRBJ2-7; TCRdb's D gene call, TRBD1, goes unchecked for lack of DNA. The CDR3 extends over 18 amino acids. The V gene's germline CDR1 is SGHTA and CDR2 FQGNSA. The CDR3 loop reads CASSLSPAFSGSSYEQYF.

The rearrangement joins TRBV29-1 to TRBJ2-7; there is no DNA to check the TCRdb D call of TRBD1. This CDR3 has 14 amino acids. Looked up from germline, CDR1 is SQVTM and CDR2 is ANQGSEA. The CDR3 region is CSVEAGAGGYEQYF.

The V and J genes are TRBV30 and TRBJ1-5; TCRdb gives TRBD1 as the D gene, but with no DNA this cannot be confirmed. The germline gives CDR1 GTSNPN, CDR2 SVGIG (reference sequence). The CDR3 sequence is 14 residues long. This CDR3 is CAWTPGASNQPQHF.

The rearrangement links TRBV6-1 to TRBJ2-1; TCRdb proposes TRBD1, but this gene call is untestable without DNA. CDR3 size: 20 residues. From germline, CDR1 is MNHNS and CDR2 SASEGT. The CDR3 spells CASSARDAGLRLSSYNEQFF.

The chain combines TRBV15 with TRBJ2-1; TCRdb gives TRBD1 as the D gene, but with no DNA this cannot be confirmed. The germline CDR1 and CDR2 sequences are LNHNV and YYDKDF (reference sequence). This CDR3 is built from 15 residues. The CDR3 is CATSTQGVSYNEQFF.

The V call is TRBV29-1, the J call TRBJ2-7; TCRdb's D call of TRBD1 is untestable without DNA. This CDR3 spans 13 amino acids. Germline values: CDR1 SQVTM, CDR2 ANQGSEA. The CDR3 reads CSVDAGGRYEQYF.

The chain is built from TRBV13 and TRBJ2-3; TCRdb reports TRBD2, a call that lacks DNA to check it against. The CDR3 runs 15 residues. The germline V gene encodes CDR1 PRHDT and CDR2 FYEKMQ (reference sequence). The CDR3 here is CASSPTSGTTDTQYF.

V and J are TRBV9 and TRBJ2-3; TCRdb names TRBD1, which stays unverified in the absence of DNA. Germline values: CDR1 SGDLS, CDR2 YYNGEE. The length of the CDR3 is 16 residues. CDR3 sequence reads: CASSAPGTGGADTQYF.